The source of this T cell receptor (beta chain) is a study of CD4 and CD8 cells across lung adenocarcinoma regions (dated by TCRdb to the late 2010s). Broadly, across the study: Intratumor heterogeneity of the T cell receptor repertoire was examined by comparing tumor centers with tumor margins.

The germline V gene (reference sequence) gives CDR1 as WNHNN and CDR2 as SYGVQD. The CDR3 covers 8 residues, taking in both the cysteine and the phenylalanine. Of all the DNA, just the CDR3 is kept, 24 bases in frame from base 1. Concerning this clonotype: Its cognate antigen has yet to be identified. Relative to the germline gene, one junction end is altered; a read error may explain this.

The donors were patients who had localized lung adenocarcinoma, which is a subtype of non-small cell lung cancer. Samples were obtained from the centers of localized lung adenocarcinomas. CD8+ T cells from tumor tissue were profiled separately from CD4+ T cells for TCR repertoire analysis. The library was built by means of PCR. Data came from a HiSeq X Ten. TCRdb cleaned the public reads at Q25 with fastp, built clones with MiXCR and kept in-frame beta chains. Each record represents a unique CDR3 protein, reported with the most common genes and DNA among its rows. This sample gives approximately 25,000 distinct CDR3 sequences in total; roughly half of them show up just once. Together, the top ten hold almost 50% of the sample.

The chain couples TRBV10-1 to TRBJ2-1; the D gene identity is not certain. The sequence was obtained from a male donor with lung adenocarcinoma. The CD4 and CD8 labels of this study may be unreliable. Input material: CD8+ T cells from the center of a lung tumor. The cell subset or site label on this specimen signifies: tumor center region. This receptor carries the CDR3 CASNEQFF. The DNA sequence is as follows: TGCGCCAGCAATGAGCAGTTCTTC.